This T cell receptor beta chain emerged from a study of CD8 T cells in ankylosing spondylitis. Looked up from germline, CDR1 is LGHNA and CDR2 is YSLEER. The CDR3 extends over 15 amino acids. V was pared by 1 base and J by 2 bases, with 12 bases between. By quantitative 5'-RACE with molecular barcodes, the TCR beta libraries were made. TCRdb passed the 5' RACE reads through MiXCR, listing each CDR3 protein once. The sample has 35,000 to 50,000 distinct CDR3 sequences; around 3% are singletons. Study-wide results and limits: Certain motif variants had earlier been reported in reactive arthritis synovial fluid and blood. Those disease-linked clones were CD8+; they were also relatively rare in peripheral blood. Reports say disease-linked clones showed up significantly more in matched ankylosing spondylitis synovial fluid.

Note on this clonotype: Its antigen is undetermined.

V gene TRBV4-3 combines with J gene TRBJ2-7, with D possibly TRBD1 on 5 matching bases. Sequencing was carried out using blood, either unsorted or a sorted T cell fraction (not recorded which). The receptor was isolated from a male donor with ankylosing spondylitis or in good health (not recorded which). CDR3 in DNA: TGCGCCAGCAGCCAAGGCGATGGGGCCACCTACGAGCAGTACTTC. This codes for CASSQGDGATYEQYF.